This T cell receptor (beta chain) was sequenced for a study of cytomegalovirus exposure and HLA in healthy donors. Germline values: CDR1 LNHDA, CDR2 SQIVND (reference sequence). CDR3 length: 15 residues. V was pared by 1 base and J by 4 bases, with 11 bases between. Findings and limits, study-wide: In an earlier analysis, productive rearrangement rates for most beta V segments clustered near 87% or 30%. Associated with cytomegalovirus, according to the listing, were 170 or so TCR beta chains.

About this clone itself: Its target is not known.

This PCR relied on a set of 60 Vbeta primers and 13 Jbeta primers. Profiling relied on immunoSEQ multiplex PCR, and the TCRdb table lists in-frame clones only, not all of them. The sample has more than 150,000 clones, over 65% seen once. The chain employs TRBV19 and TRBJ1-5; weak D call: TRBD1 (5 bases). This clonotype was sampled from a woman aged 50 to 60 in good health and CMV-seropositive. The sequencing input was PBMCs. The CDR3 is CASSIGWGRNQPQHF. CDR3 sequence (DNA): TGTGCCAGTAGTATAGGGTGGGGGAGGAATCAGCCCCAGCATTTT.